These 32 T cell receptor beta chains originate from one sample sequenced in a study of blood T cell repertoires in COVID-19. Data came from immunoSEQ multiplex PCR; TCRdb stores just in-frame clones and leaves some out. The sample lists approximately 170,000 clones, roughly 80% occurring once. Input material: peripheral blood. The receptors come from a woman at least 80 years old with acute or convalescent COVID-19.

For this clone: One end of the junction is discordant with germline, which a read error may explain. The chain has TRBV7-9 and TRBJ2-3, with D tentatively TRBD1 (7 bases). CDR1 and CDR2 (germline): SEHNR, FQNEAQ (reference sequence). This CDR3 is built from 16 residues. In DNA form, the CDR3 reads TGTGCCAGCAGCTCTCGACTAGGGGGCAGCACAAATACGCAGTATTTT. It encodes CASSSRLGGSTNTQYF.

The genes are TRBV2 and TRBJ1-2; TRBD1 matches at 7 bases. The germline gives CDR1 SNHLY, CDR2 FYNNEI. The V segment lost 7 bases and the J segment 5 bases; nucleotides outside the gene matches: 7. The CDR3 contains 13 residues. CDR3 residues: CASTKTGEYGYTF. CDR3 nucleotides: TGTGCCAGCACCAAAACAGGGGAGTATGGCTACACCTTC.

The chain recombines TRBV13 with TRBJ1-2; D perhaps matches TRBD1 (6 bases). V was clipped by 5 bases and J by 5 bases, with 18 bases between them. In germline, CDR1 is PRHDT, CDR2 FYEKMQ (reference sequence). The CDR3 covers 15 residues. CDR3 loop: CASSLVLGGGYGYTF. The CDR3 DNA reads as TGTGCCAGCAGCCTCGTCTTAGGGGGGGGTTATGGCTACACCTTC.

The chain carries TRBV28 and TRBJ1-5; the D is unclear. The CDR3 contains 15 residues. Trimming shortened V by 2 bases and J by 4 bases, and 12 bases separated the two germline ends. CDR1 MDHEN and CDR2 SYDVKM come from the germline V gene. The CDR3 loop reads CASSLRVGLNQPQHF. The CDR3 region has the DNA TGTGCCAGCAGTTTACGGGTAGGCTTGAATCAGCCCCAGCATTTT. The whole variable domain, filled in from reference TRBV28 and TRBJ1-5, reads DVKVTQSSRYLVKRTGEKVFLECVQDMDHENMFWYRQDPGLGLRLIYFSYDVKMKEKGDIPEGYSVSREKKERFSLILESASTNQTSMYLCASSLRVGLNQPQHFGDGTRLSIL.

The rearrangement uses TRBV5-4 and TRBJ2-1; TRBD1 agrees at 11 bases. Germline CDR1 SGHNT, CDR2 YYREEE (reference sequence). J was trimmed by 8 bases and V by 4 bases; bases with no gene match: 5. The CDR3 loop spans 14 amino acids. CDR3 region: CASSPGDRGDEQFF. The CDR3 nucleotides read TGTGCCAGCAGCCCAGGGGACAGGGGGGATGAGCAGTTCTTC.

The chain employs TRBV29-1 and TRBJ1-3; perhaps TRBD1 as D (6 bases). Trimming left V 6 bases short and J 4 bases short, with 10 bases between. The CDR3 spans 12 residues. Germline V gives CDR1 SQVTM, CDR2 ANQGSEA. The CDR3 DNA follows: TGCAGCGTACAGGGAAACGGAAACACCATATATTTT. It yields the protein CSVQGNGNTIYF.

This clone was recorded only once. This chain links TRBV11-3 with TRBJ2-2; D may be TRBD1 (6 bases). Germline V lookup: CDR1 SGHNT, CDR2 YENEEA. This CDR3 is built from 13 residues. Trimming shortened V by 4 bases and J by 5 bases, and 8 bases separated the two germline ends. The CDR3 DNA reads TGTGCCAGCAGCTCTACAGGGACCGGGGAGCTGTTTTTT. Encoded protein: CASSSTGTGELFF.

This sequence joins TRBV3-1 (or the pseudogene TRBV3-2) and TRBJ2-1, with 7 bases that match TRBD2. This CDR3 has 20 amino acids. With V trimmed by 0 bases and J by 1 base, 15 bases remained unmatched. CDR1 is LGHDT and CDR2 is YNNKEL in the germline V gene (reference sequence). Written as DNA, the CDR3 is TGTGCCAGCAGCCAAGACTTGGGAGTCTTTCGGGAGGAATCCTACAATGAGCAGTTCTTC. Residues: CASSQDLGVFREESYNEQFF.

The rearrangement uses TRBV7-2 and TRBJ2-5; 8 bases match TRBD2. V was clipped by 1 base and J by 3 bases; unmatched bases: 1. This CDR3 is built from 14 residues. Germline lookup yields CDR1 SGHTA and CDR2 FQGNSA. This CDR3 is CASSLDGGEETQYF. In DNA, the CDR3 is TGTGCCAGCAGCTTAGACGGGGGGGAAGAGACCCAGTACTTC.

V usage is TRBV7-9 and J usage is TRBJ2-6; D remains unclear. Trimming took off 2 bases at V and 2 bases at J, with 7 bases between the two ends. The CDR3 sequence is 15 residues long. Germline V CDR1 and CDR2: SEHNR, FQNEAQ (reference sequence). The CDR3 protein is CASSLLTPGANVLTF. The CDR3 nucleotides read TGTGCCAGCAGCTTACTAACTCCTGGGGCCAACGTCCTGACTTTC.

This clone was seen only once. The rearrangement joins TRBV5-1 to TRBJ1-1; possibly TRBD1 for D (6 bases). This CDR3 has 13 amino acids. Germline V gene data show CDR1 as SGHRS and CDR2 as YFSETQ. Trimming took 3 bases from V and 3 from J, leaving 9 bases between them. The CDR3 nucleotides read TGCGCCAGCAGCTGGGGACAAGACACTGAAGCTTTCTTT. This gives the protein CASSWGQDTEAFF.

The J gene is TRBJ2-3, the V gene TRBV5-4, with 10 bases aligning to TRBD2. The ends lost 1 base at V and 7 bases at J; junction bases unmatched: 6. This CDR3 has 15 residues. Germline values: CDR1 SGHNT, CDR2 YYREEE (reference sequence). CDR3 in amino acids: CASSLNSGGANTQYF. The CDR3 coding sequence is TGTGCCAGCAGCTTGAACAGCGGGGGGGCAAATACGCAGTATTTT. Full variable domain (rest looked up from reference TRBV5-4 and TRBJ2-3): ETGVTQSPTHLIKTRGQQVTLRCSSQSGHNTVSWYQQALGQGPQFIFQYYREEENGRGNFPPRFSGLQFPNYSSELNVNALELDDSALYLCASSLNSGGANTQYFGPGTRLTVL.

This clone was found once. V gene TRBV30 combines with J gene TRBJ1-5; TRBD1 is a possible D gene (5 bases). The V gene's germline CDR1 is GTSNPN and CDR2 SVGIG (reference sequence). The CDR3 loop spans 13 amino acids. V was clipped by 2 bases and J by 5 bases, with 10 bases between them. The CDR3 sequence: CAWSRGSDQPQHF. As DNA, the CDR3 is TGTGCCTGGAGTCGGGGGAGTGATCAGCCCCAGCATTTT.

The chain joins TRBV20-1 to TRBJ2-4; 7 bases match TRBD1. This CDR3 spans 12 amino acids. Germline CDR1 DFQATT, CDR2 SNEGSKA (reference sequence). The V segment lost 6 bases and the J segment 9 bases; nucleotides outside the gene matches: 8. The CDR3 DNA follows: TGCAGTGCAAGTACAGGGGATCCCATTCAGTACTTC. Its translation is CSASTGDPIQYF.

This sequence joins TRBV11-3 and TRBJ2-1; maybe TRBD2 (7 bases). V lost 5 bases and J 3 bases, leaving 11 bases between the germline ends. This CDR3 contains 14 residues. Germline V CDR1 and CDR2: SGHNT, YENEEA. The CDR3 reads CASSRGALYNEQFF. The CDR3 DNA follows: TGTGCCAGCAGCCGGGGGGCCCTCTACAATGAGCAGTTCTTC.

This chain links TRBV4-2 with TRBJ2-3, with D maybe TRBD2 (5 bases). Trimming cost V 0 bases and J 1 base, with 23 bases left between them. The CDR3 runs to 20 residues. Germline loops: CDR1 LGHNA, CDR2 YNFKEQ. Here the CDR3 reads CASSQDHAASRLRGTDTQYF. In DNA form, the CDR3 reads TGTGCCAGCAGCCAAGACCATGCAGCCTCGCGACTGAGGGGCACAGATACGCAGTATTTT.

J is TRBJ1-1 and V is TRBV4-3, with D unclear. The germline CDR1 and CDR2 sequences are LGHNA and YSLEER. The CDR3 length is 15 residues. The V end was cut by 0 bases, the J end by 1 base, with 9 bases between. CDR3 protein: CASSQDPRENTEAFF. The CDR3 DNA sequence: TGCGCCAGCAGCCAAGACCCGCGGGAGAACACTGAAGCTTTCTTT.

The J gene is TRBJ2-1, the V gene TRBV5-4; 8 positions match TRBD1. Trimming at V came to 4 bases and at J to 9 bases, leaving 12 bases not matched to a gene. Germline values: CDR1 SGHNT, CDR2 YYREEE (reference sequence). The CDR3 loop spans 15 amino acids. The DNA of the CDR3 is TGTGCCAGCAGCGTCCCGGACAGGGTTGGTAGTGAGCAGTTCTTC. It specifies CASSVPDRVGSEQFF. The full variable domain, completed using reference TRBV5-4 and TRBJ2-1, is ETGVTQSPTHLIKTRGQQVTLRCSSQSGHNTVSWYQQALGQGPQFIFQYYREEENGRGNFPPRFSGLQFPNYSSELNVNALELDDSALYLCASSVPDRVGSEQFFGPGTRLTVL.

The rearrangement uses TRBV5-6 and TRBJ2-2; the D is unclear. Germline V CDR1 and CDR2: SGHDT, YYEEEE. The CDR3 runs 15 residues. The V end lost 0 bases, the J end lost 2 bases, and 8 bases lay between the germline ends. CDR3 DNA sequence: TGTGCCAGCAGCTTGGCCTCAGATAACACCGGGGAGCTGTTTTTT. As protein: CASSLASDNTGELFF.

V and J are TRBV28 and TRBJ2-3; 9 nucleotides match TRBD2. Trimming cost V 7 bases and J 1 base; bases outside gene matches: 0. Germline V gene lookup returns CDR1 MDHEN and CDR2 SYDVKM. CDR3 length: 13 residues. CDR3 in amino acids: CASTSGGTDTQYF. Written as DNA, the CDR3 is TGTGCCAGCACTAGCGGGGGCACAGATACGCAGTATTTT.

V and J are TRBV5-8 and TRBJ2-1; a possible D gene is TRBD1 (7 bases). Germline CDR1 SGHTS, CDR2 YDEGEE. There are 15 residues in the CDR3. The ends were cut back, 4 bases at V and 5 bases at J, with 16 bases in the middle. The CDR3 loop reads CASSLRLGQDNEQFF. The CDR3 DNA sequence: TGTGCCAGCAGCCTGCGACTAGGACAGGACAATGAGCAGTTCTTC. The variable domain in full, completed from reference TRBV5-8 and TRBJ2-1, reads EAGVTQSPTHLIKTRGQQATLRCSPISGHTSVYWYQQALGLGLQFLLWYDEGEERNRGNFPPRFSGRQFPNYSSELNVNALELEDSALYLCASSLRLGQDNEQFFGPGTRLTVL.

The genes are TRBV7-2 and TRBJ1-2, with TRBD1 identical over 7 bases. The trim removed 1 base at V and 5 bases at J, leaving 13 bases unmatched. The CDR3 is made up of 17 amino acids. The germline V gene encodes CDR1 SGHTA and CDR2 FQGNSA. CDR3 amino acids: CASSLGSSTGERYGYTF. CDR3 sequence (DNA): TGTGCCAGCAGCTTAGGATCGTCCACAGGGGAGAGGTATGGCTACACCTTC.

The rearrangement uses TRBV5-1 and TRBJ2-3; 10 nucleotides align to TRBD2. Trimming removed 3 bases from V and 1 base from J; junction bases left unmatched: 2. CDR1 and CDR2 from the germline V gene are SGHRS and YFSETQ. The CDR3 length is 15 residues. CDR3 DNA: TGCGCCAGCAGCTGGACTAGCGGAGGCACAGATACGCAGTATTTT. Translation: CASSWTSGGTDTQYF.

The chain has TRBV23-1 and TRBJ2-3; 7 nucleotides line up with TRBD2. TRBV23-1 is placed among ORFs of uncertain function. V lost 2 bases, J lost 3 bases, and 8 bases stayed unmatched. This CDR3 is built from 16 residues. The CDR3 reads CASSQPREWRTDTQYF. DNA of the CDR3: TGCGCCAGCAGTCAACCGCGGGAGTGGAGAACAGATACGCAGTATTTT.

The V gene is TRBV7-2, the J gene TRBJ2-1, with D uncertain. V lost 5 bases and J lost 3, with 14 bases in between. This CDR3 is 15 amino acids long. Germline V gives CDR1 SGHTA, CDR2 FQGNSA. The CDR3 region has the DNA TGTGCCAGCAGCCCTATAGTCCTCAACTACAATGAGCAGTTCTTC. Encoded protein: CASSPIVLNYNEQFF.

The chain links TRBV11-2 to TRBJ2-7, with TRBD2 matching over 11 bases. CDR3 length: 18 amino acids. The V gene end was trimmed by 1 base and the J gene end by 2 bases; junction bases not matched to a gene: 10. The germline V gene has CDR1 SGHAT and CDR2 FQNNGV. CDR3 bases: TGTGCCAGCAGCTTAGTCTCTGGAGGGACTAGCGGAACCTACGAGCAGTACTTC. The encoded protein is CASSLVSGGTSGTYEQYF.

The genes are TRBV2 and TRBJ1-1; 8 bases map to TRBD1. This CDR3 has 15 residues. V shed 3 bases and J 4 bases; nucleotides not matched to a gene: 7. The germline V gene has CDR1 SNHLY and CDR2 FYNNEI. CDR3 loop: CASSEDPQGGTEAFF. CDR3 DNA sequence: TGTGCCAGCAGTGAGGACCCACAGGGGGGCACTGAAGCTTTCTTT.

The rearrangement joins TRBV23-1 to TRBJ2-1, with D perhaps matching TRBD1 (5 bases). Being an ORF, TRBV23-1 has a function that is uncertain. The CDR3 totals 15 residues. V was shortened by 5 bases and J by 2 bases, with 13 bases between the two germline ends. CDR3 protein: CASSDARATYNEQFF. CDR3 DNA sequence: TGCGCCAGCAGTGACGCCAGGGCTACCTACAATGAGCAGTTCTTC.

The chain uses TRBV18 and TRBJ2-7; no reliable D call. Trimming stripped 3 bases from V and 3 bases from J, with 12 bases between. In germline, CDR1 is KGHSH, CDR2 LQKENI. The CDR3 loop spans 14 amino acids. The CDR3 DNA is TGTGCCAGCTCACCCTCGAGATCCCACTACGAGCAGTACTTC. Its translation: CASSPSRSHYEQYF.

The J gene is TRBJ2-3, the V gene TRBV2; D remains unclear. The V gene lost 7 bases and the J gene lost 0 bases, with 8 bases spanning the gap. The CDR3 has 13 amino acids. From germline, CDR1 is SNHLY and CDR2 FYNNEI. DNA of the CDR3: TGTGCCAGCAAGACCAGGAGCACAGATACGCAGTATTTT. This translates into CASKTRSTDTQYF.

This chain links TRBV7-2 with TRBJ2-7; D is ambiguous. The V and J ends lost 5 bases and 4 bases respectively, with 9 bases between them. The CDR3 is made up of 12 amino acids. Germline loops: CDR1 SGHTA, CDR2 FQGNSA. CDR3 coding DNA: TGTGCCAGCAGCCGGTCTTTATACGAGCAGTACTTC. It encodes CASSRSLYEQYF.

CDR3 region: CASSEAGGNTEAFF. CDR3 coding DNA: TGTGCCAGCAGTGAGGCGGGGGGGAACACTGAAGCTTTCTTT. The chain recombines TRBV28 with TRBJ1-1; D is perhaps TRBD1 (5 bases). V lost 5 bases, J lost 1 base, and 11 bases lay in between. Per germline, CDR1 MDHEN and CDR2 SYDVKM. The CDR3 length is 14 residues.